These 11 T cell receptor beta chains were all obtained from the same sample, sequenced in a study of T cell responses to AZD1222 COVID-19 vaccine. TCRdb's copy holds only in-frame clones and misses some; the assay was immunoSEQ multiplex PCR. The sample records some 120,000 clones, 75% to 90% being singletons. The material sequenced was peripheral blood, taken 28 days after the second AZD1222 dose. These TCRs come from an adult who received the AZD1222 COVID-19 vaccine.

A few counts support this clone. The genes are TRBV7-2 and TRBJ1-6; TRBD1 might be the D (6 bases). The ends were cut back, 4 bases at V and 0 bases at J, with 19 bases in the middle. The CDR3 is 19 residues long. The germline gives CDR1 SGHTA, CDR2 FQGNSA. CDR3 bases: TGTGCCAGCAGCTCGAAATCCGGGACACTGGTCTCCTATAATTCACCCCTCCACTTT. As protein: CASSSKSGTLVSYNSPLHF.

This chain joins TRBV9 and TRBJ1-2; D is perhaps TRBD1 (5 bases). V shed 0 bases and J shed 5 bases, with 11 bases lying between them. The CDR3 consists of 14 residues. Germline lookup yields CDR1 SGDLS and CDR2 YYNGEE. CDR3 residues: CASSVAQGEYGYTF. The DNA of the CDR3 is TGTGCCAGCAGCGTAGCTCAGGGAGAGTATGGCTACACCTTC.

The table lists this clone with a few counts. The V gene is TRBV4-2, the J gene TRBJ1-6; 8 bases fit TRBD1. Per the germline V gene, CDR1 is LGHNA and CDR2 is YNFKEQ. Trimming took 1 base from V and 9 from J; bases not matched to a gene: 5. CDR3 length: 15 residues. CDR3 amino acids: CASSQGQGARSPLHF. The CDR3 DNA reads TGTGCCAGCAGCCAAGGGCAGGGGGCGCGTTCACCCCTCCACTTT.

This clone occurred a few times. The gene calls are TRBV4-2 and TRBJ1-1; D is uncertain. This CDR3 comprises 12 residues. Trimming removed 6 bases from V and 3 bases from J, with 8 bases in between. In germline, CDR1 is LGHNA, CDR2 YNFKEQ. CDR3 DNA sequence: TGTGCCAGCAGGGCCAGAGACACTGAAGCTTTCTTT. Translating it yields CASRARDTEAFF.

This clone appeared a single time. This sequence joins TRBV2 and TRBJ1-5; 7 nucleotides align to TRBD1. The V segment lost 3 bases and the J segment 3 bases; nucleotides outside the gene matches: 5. CDR3 length: 15 amino acids. Germline V CDR1 and CDR2: SNHLY, FYNNEI. CDR3 nucleotides: TGTGCCAGCAGTGATGGACAGGTTCCCAATCAGCCCCAGCATTTT. It yields the protein CASSDGQVPNQPQHF.

The J gene is TRBJ1-2, the V gene TRBV3-1 (or the pseudogene TRBV3-2), with D maybe TRBD1 (6 bases). V was pared by 4 bases and J by 7 bases, with 16 bases between. This CDR3 has 14 amino acids. Germline-derived CDR1 and CDR2 are LGHDT and YNNKEL (reference sequence). The CDR3 region is CASSLTGPGGGYTF. The CDR3 DNA reads TGTGCCAGCAGCCTCACAGGGCCCGGAGGTGGCTACACCTTC.

The chain has TRBV14 and TRBJ2-1; 7 bases match TRBD2. The CDR3 is made up of 15 amino acids. Germline trimming cut 4 bases from V and 0 bases from J; bases unmatched to any gene: 3. The germline gives CDR1 SGHDN, CDR2 FVKESK. The CDR3 DNA reads as TGTGCCAGCAGCCGGGGCGGGAGCTCCTACAATGAGCAGTTCTTC. Its protein is CASSRGGSSYNEQFF.

The CDR3 sequence: CASNRSPPNEKLFF. The CDR3 DNA reads TGTGCCAGCAACCGGAGCCCCCCTAATGAAAAACTGTTTTTT. This chain connects TRBV28 to TRBJ1-4; no firm D call. Germline assignment: CDR1 MDHEN and CDR2 SYDVKM. This CDR3 region has 14 residues. Trimming removed 7 bases from V and 3 bases from J, with 12 bases in between.

The CDR3 DNA sequence: TGTGCCACCAGTGATGATACAGGCGGGGGTCAGCCCCAGCATTTT. It is translated as CATSDDTGGGQPQHF. The rearrangement links TRBV24-1 to TRBJ1-5; the D gene is possibly TRBD1 (5 bases). V gave up 3 bases and J gave up 6 bases, with 14 bases separating them. The CDR3 is made up of 15 amino acids. Germline V CDR1 and CDR2: KGHDR, SFDVKD.

CDR3 bases: TGTGCCAGCAGAAACAGATATAGGGGGCATCTGAACACTGAAGCTTTCTTT. This gives the protein CASRNRYRGHLNTEAFF. The chain uses TRBV3-1 (or the pseudogene TRBV3-2) and TRBJ1-1; TRBD1 matches at 7 bases. The V gene end was trimmed by 6 bases and the J gene end by 0 bases; junction bases not matched to a gene: 13. Germline lookup yields CDR1 LGHDT and CDR2 YNNKEL (reference sequence). The CDR3 totals 17 residues.

V and J are TRBV28 and TRBJ1-1, with D maybe TRBD1 (5 bases). The CDR3 runs to 14 residues. V lost 4 bases, J lost 1 base, and 10 bases lay in between. Looked up from germline, CDR1 is MDHEN and CDR2 is SYDVKM. Here the CDR3 reads CASSSEQANTEAFF. The CDR3 nucleotides are TGTGCCAGCAGTTCAGAACAGGCGAACACTGAAGCTTTCTTT.